This TCR beta chain was found in a study of T-cell memory formation after mild COVID-19. Concerning this clonotype itself: Its antigen is currently unknown.

Study results and caveats: Memory cells collected pre-infection included some clones that later responded, suggesting cross-reactive memory joined.

Each CDR3 protein gets one entry after TCRdb re-called the 5' RACE reads with MiXCR. The data hold 92,000 or so distinct CDR3 sequences, with over 13% observed a single time. This sequence originates from a young man who had mild COVID-19 (a few samples of this study predate the infection). Cell type and time point are not known. The sequenced sample was PBMCs or a T cell subset sorted from them (not recorded which).

CDR3 DNA: TGTGCCAGCACCACCGTTTTCGGGGGTGGCGTAGAAAAACTGTTTTTT. Translated, it gives CASTTVFGGGVEKLFF. This rearrangement joins TRBV7-9 to TRBJ1-4; tentatively, D is TRBD1 (5 bases). The CDR3 runs to 16 residues. V lost 7 bases and J lost 8, with 23 bases in between. Germline CDR1 is SEHNR and CDR2 is FQNEAQ (reference sequence). The full variable domain, with the rest looked up from reference TRBV7-9 and TRBJ1-4, is DTGVSQNPRHKITKRGQNVTFRCDPISEHNRLYWYRQTLGQGPEFLTYFQNEAQLEKSRLLSDRFSAERPKGSFSTLEIQRTEQGDSAMYLCASTTVFGGGVEKLFFGSGTQLSVL.